This TCR beta chain was identified during a study of radiotherapy plus CTLA-4 blockade in lung cancer. Repertoires were generated with immunoSEQ multiplex PCR, while TCRdb's copy carries only in-frame clones and drops some. The sample lists approximately 89,000 clones, around 81% occurring once. Germline CDR1 is SGHAT and CDR2 is FQNNGV. This CDR3 is 11 amino acids long. V was clipped by 5 bases and J by 5 bases, with 6 bases between them. Study outcomes and limitations: TCR clones from tumors expanded in blood after radiotherapy plus ipilimumab.

A note on this clone: As yet, its antigen is unknown.

This receptor was obtained from a human donor with non-small cell lung cancer that progressed on radiotherapy plus ipilimumab. Specimen: peripheral blood, collected from a patient treated with radiotherapy plus ipilimumab. The rearrangement links TRBV11-2 to TRBJ2-5; D uncertain. The CDR3 protein is CASSQRETQYF. Here the CDR3 DNA reads TGTGCCAGCAGCCAGAGGGAGACCCAGTACTTC.